This passage covers 3 T cell receptor beta chains from one sample sequenced in a study of T-cell memory formation after mild COVID-19. Each CDR3 protein gets one entry after TCRdb re-called the 5' RACE reads with MiXCR. This sample has about 210,000 distinct CDR3 sequences; 27% occur once, and the top ten carry about an eighth. Sequencing was done on a sample of PBMCs or a T cell subset sorted from them (not recorded which). The receptors derive from an adult woman who had mild COVID-19 (a few samples of this study predate the infection). Cell type and time point are not known.

The V and J genes are TRBV6-5 and TRBJ2-5; D perhaps matches TRBD2 (5 bases). Germline CDR1 reads MNHEY; CDR2 reads SVGAGI. With 0 bases removed from V and 1 base from J, the gap between germline ends came to 12 bases. This CDR3 contains 16 residues. CDR3 protein: CASSYSSSATQETQYF. Here the CDR3 DNA reads TGTGCCAGCAGTTACTCAAGTAGCGCCACCCAAGAGACCCAGTACTTC.

The J gene is TRBJ2-7, the V gene TRBV7-2; TRBD1 aligns across 11 bases. Germline values: CDR1 SGHTA, CDR2 FQGNSA. The ends lost 1 base at V and 4 bases at J; junction bases unmatched: 12. The CDR3 extends over 18 amino acids. In DNA form, the CDR3 reads TGTGCCAGCAGCTTAGGGGTCGGGACAGGGGGAATACGATACGAGCAGTACTTC. This encodes CASSLGVGTGGIRYEQYF.

This clonotype was detected only a few times. In DNA, the CDR3 is TGTGCCAGCAGTTTATTTGGTCGTGGGATCGGGGAGCTGTTTTTT. This encodes CASSLFGRGIGELFF. The chain joins TRBV27 to TRBJ2-2; D remains unclear. Germline V gives CDR1 MNHEY, CDR2 SMNVEV (reference sequence). The length of the CDR3 is 15 residues. V shed 1 base and J shed 7 bases, with 13 bases lying between them.